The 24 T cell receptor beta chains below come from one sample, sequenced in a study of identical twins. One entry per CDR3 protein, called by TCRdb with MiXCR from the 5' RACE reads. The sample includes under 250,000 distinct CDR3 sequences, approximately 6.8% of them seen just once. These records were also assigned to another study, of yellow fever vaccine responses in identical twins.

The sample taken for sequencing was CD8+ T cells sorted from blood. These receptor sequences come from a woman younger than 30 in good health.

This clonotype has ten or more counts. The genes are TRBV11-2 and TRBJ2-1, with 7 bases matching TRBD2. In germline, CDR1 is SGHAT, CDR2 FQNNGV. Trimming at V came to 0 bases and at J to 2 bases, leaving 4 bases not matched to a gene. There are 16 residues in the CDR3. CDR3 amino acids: CASSLDAGGTYNEQFF. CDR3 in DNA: TGTGCCAGCAGCTTAGATGCCGGGGGGACCTACAATGAGCAGTTCTTC.

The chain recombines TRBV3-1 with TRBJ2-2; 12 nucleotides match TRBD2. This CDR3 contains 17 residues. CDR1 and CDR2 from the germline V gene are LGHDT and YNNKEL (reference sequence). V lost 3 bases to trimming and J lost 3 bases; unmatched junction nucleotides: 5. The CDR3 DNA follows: TGTGCCAGCAGCCATGGACTAGCGGGGCTTTACACCGGGGAGCTGTTTTTT. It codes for CASSHGLAGLYTGELFF.

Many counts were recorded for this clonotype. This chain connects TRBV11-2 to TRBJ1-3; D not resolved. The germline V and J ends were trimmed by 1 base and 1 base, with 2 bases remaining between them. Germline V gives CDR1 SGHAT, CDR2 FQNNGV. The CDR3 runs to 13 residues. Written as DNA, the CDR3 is TGTGCCAGCAGCTTAGTGTCTGGAAACACCATATATTTT. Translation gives CASSLVSGNTIYF.

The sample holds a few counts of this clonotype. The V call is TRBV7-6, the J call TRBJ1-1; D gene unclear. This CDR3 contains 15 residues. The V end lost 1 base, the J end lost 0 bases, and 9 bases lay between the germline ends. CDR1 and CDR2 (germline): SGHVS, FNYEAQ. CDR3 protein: CASSLGRDVNTEAFF. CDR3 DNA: TGTGCCAGCAGCTTAGGGCGGGATGTGAACACTGAAGCTTTCTTT.

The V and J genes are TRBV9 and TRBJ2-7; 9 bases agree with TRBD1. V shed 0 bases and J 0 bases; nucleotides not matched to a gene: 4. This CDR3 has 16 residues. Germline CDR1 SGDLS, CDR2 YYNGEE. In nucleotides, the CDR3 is TGTGCCAGCAGCGTAGAGGGACAGGGTAGCTCCTACGAGCAGTACTTC. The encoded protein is CASSVEGQGSSYEQYF.

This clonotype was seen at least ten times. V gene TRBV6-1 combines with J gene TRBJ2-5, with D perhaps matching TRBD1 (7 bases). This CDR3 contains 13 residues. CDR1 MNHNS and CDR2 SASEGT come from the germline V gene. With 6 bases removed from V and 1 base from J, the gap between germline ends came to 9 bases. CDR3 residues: CASRRDSQETQYF. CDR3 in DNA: TGTGCCAGCAGGCGGGACAGCCAAGAGACCCAGTACTTC.

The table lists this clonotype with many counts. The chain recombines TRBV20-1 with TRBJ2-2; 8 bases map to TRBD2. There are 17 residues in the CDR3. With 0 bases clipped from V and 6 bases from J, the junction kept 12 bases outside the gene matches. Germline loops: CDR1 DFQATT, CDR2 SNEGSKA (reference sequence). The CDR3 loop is CSARDLASGLDAGELFF. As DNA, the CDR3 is TGCAGTGCTAGAGATCTGGCTAGCGGGTTAGATGCCGGGGAGCTGTTTTTT.

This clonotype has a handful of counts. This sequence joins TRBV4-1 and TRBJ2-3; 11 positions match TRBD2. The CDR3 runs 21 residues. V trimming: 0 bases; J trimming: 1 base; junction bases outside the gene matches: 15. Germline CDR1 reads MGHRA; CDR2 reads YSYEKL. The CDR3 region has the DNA TGCGCCAGCAGCCAAGATCAGTTCGGGGTAGCGGGAGGGCCTGGCACAGATACGCAGTATTTT. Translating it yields CASSQDQFGVAGGPGTDTQYF.

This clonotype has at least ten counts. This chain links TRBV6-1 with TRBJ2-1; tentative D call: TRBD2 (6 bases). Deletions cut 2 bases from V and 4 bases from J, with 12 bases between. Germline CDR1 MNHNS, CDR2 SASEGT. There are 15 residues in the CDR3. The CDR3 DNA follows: TGTGCCAGCAGTGAATCTGGCGGGGCATACAATGAGCAGTTCTTC. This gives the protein CASSESGGAYNEQFF.

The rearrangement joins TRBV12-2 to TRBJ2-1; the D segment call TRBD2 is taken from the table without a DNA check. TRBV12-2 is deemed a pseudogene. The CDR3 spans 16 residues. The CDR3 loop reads CASRLARLAGEHEQFF. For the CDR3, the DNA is TGTGCAAGTCGCTTAGCGAGACTAGCGGGAGAGCATGAGCAGTTCTTC.

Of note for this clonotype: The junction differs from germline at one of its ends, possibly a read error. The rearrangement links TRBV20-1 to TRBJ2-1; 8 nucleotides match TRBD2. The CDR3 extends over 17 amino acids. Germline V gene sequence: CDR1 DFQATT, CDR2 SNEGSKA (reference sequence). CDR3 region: CCAREALLEREYNEQFF. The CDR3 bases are TGCTGTGCTAGAGAAGCCCTATTGGAGCGGGAGTACAATGAGCAGTTCTTC.

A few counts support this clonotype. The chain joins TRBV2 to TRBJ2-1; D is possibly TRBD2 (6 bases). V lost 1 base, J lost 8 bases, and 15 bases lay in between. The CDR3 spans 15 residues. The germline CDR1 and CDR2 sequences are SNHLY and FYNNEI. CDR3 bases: TGTGCCAGCAGTGAAGACTTAGCGCGGGGCGATGAGCAGTTCTTC. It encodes CASSEDLARGDEQFF.

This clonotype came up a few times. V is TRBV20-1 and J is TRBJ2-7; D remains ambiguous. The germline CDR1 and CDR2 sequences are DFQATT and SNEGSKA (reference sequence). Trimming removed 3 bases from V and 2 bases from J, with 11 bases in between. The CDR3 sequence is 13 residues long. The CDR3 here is CSARSPETYEQYV. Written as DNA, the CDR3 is TGCAGTGCTAGGTCTCCCGAAACCTACGAGCAGTACGTC.

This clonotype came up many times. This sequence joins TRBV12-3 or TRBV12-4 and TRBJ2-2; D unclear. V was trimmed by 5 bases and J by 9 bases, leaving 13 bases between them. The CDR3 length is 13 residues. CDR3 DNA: TGTGCCAGCAGTCCGGGCGGTTGGAGGGAGCTGTTTTTT. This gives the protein CASSPGGWRELFF.

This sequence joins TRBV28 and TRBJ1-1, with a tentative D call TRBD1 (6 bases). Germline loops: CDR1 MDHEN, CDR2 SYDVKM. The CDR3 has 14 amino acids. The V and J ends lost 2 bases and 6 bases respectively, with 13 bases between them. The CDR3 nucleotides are TGTGCCAGCAGTTTAATCGCAGAGGGGGCTGAAGCTTTCTTT. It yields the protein CASSLIAEGAEAFF.

The CDR3 reads CASSLGAGDWYEQYV. DNA for the CDR3: TGTGCCAGCAGCTTAGGGGCAGGGGATTGGTACGAGCAGTACGTC. V gene TRBV7-9 combines with J gene TRBJ2-7, with D possibly matching TRBD1 (6 bases). Per the germline V gene, CDR1 is SEHNR and CDR2 is FQNEAQ (reference sequence). Trimming pared 1 base from V and 4 bases from J, leaving 14 bases between. The CDR3 is made up of 15 amino acids.

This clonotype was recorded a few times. This chain's CDR3 is CASSPTSGGQEFTGELFF. In DNA form, the CDR3 reads TGTGCCAGCAGCCCGACTAGCGGGGGCCAAGAATTTACCGGGGAGCTGTTTTTT. The chain employs TRBV11-2 and TRBJ2-2, with 12 bases matching TRBD2. Germline CDR1 SGHAT, CDR2 FQNNGV. This CDR3 region has 18 residues. Losses at the gene ends were 5 bases for V and 5 bases for J; bases not matched to a gene: 12.

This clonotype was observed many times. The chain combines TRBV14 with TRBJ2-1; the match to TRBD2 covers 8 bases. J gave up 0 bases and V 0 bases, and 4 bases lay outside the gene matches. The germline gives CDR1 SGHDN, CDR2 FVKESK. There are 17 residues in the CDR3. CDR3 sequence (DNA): TGTGCCAGCAGCCAAGATCCCAGCGGGAGCTCCTACAATGAGCAGTTCTTC. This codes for CASSQDPSGSSYNEQFF.

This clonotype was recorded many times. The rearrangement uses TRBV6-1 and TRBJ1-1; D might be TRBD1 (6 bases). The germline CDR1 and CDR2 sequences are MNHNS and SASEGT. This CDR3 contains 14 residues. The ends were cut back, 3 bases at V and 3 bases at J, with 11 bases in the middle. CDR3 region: CASSDRGGYTEAFF. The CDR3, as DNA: TGTGCCAGCAGTGACAGGGGTGGGTACACTGAAGCTTTCTTT.

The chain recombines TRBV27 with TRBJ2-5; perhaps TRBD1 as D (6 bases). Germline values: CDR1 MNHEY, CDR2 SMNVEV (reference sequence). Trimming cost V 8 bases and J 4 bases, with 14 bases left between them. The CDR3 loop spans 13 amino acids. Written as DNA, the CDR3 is TGTGCCAGCGCGGAAGGGGGTAGAGAGACCCAGTACTTC. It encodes CASAEGGRETQYF.

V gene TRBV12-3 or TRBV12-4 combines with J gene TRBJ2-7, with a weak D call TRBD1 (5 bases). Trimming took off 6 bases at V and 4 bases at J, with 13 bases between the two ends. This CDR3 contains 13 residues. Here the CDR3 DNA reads TGTGCCAGCAGCCCAGGGTTCTTATACGAGCAGTACTTC. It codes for CASSPGFLYEQYF.

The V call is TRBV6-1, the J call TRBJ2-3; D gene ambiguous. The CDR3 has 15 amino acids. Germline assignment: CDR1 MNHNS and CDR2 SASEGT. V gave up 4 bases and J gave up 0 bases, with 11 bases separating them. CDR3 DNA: TGTGCCAGCAGTGTGGGCAGGCGCAGCACAGATACGCAGTATTTT. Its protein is CASSVGRRSTDTQYF.

For the CDR3, the DNA is TGCAGCGTTGTGACTAGCGGGAGCCCTGAGCAGTTCTTC. This gives the protein CSVVTSGSPEQFF. This chain connects TRBV29-1 to TRBJ2-1, with 12 positions matching TRBD2. The CDR3 totals 13 residues. Germline CDR1 and CDR2: SQVTM and ANQGSEA. Unmatched junction bases numbered 4, after V lost 4 bases and J lost 9 bases.

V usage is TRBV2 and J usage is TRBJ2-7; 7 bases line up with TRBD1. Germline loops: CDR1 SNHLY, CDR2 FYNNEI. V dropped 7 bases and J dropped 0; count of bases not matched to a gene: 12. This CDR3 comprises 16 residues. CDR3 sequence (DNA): TGTGCCAGCACTGGGGACAGCCGACTTAGCTCCTACGAGCAGTACGTC. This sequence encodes CASTGDSRLSSYEQYV.